The present T cell receptor beta chain was sequenced within a study of cytomegalovirus exposure and HLA in healthy donors. Turning to the study itself: The same platform used for the approximately 670 first-cohort repertoires was also used for the 120 or so validation repertoires, as a later analysis reported.

Study-wide findings and caveats: Accounts indicate the classifier identified cytomegalovirus status with strong specificity and sensitivity.

Comments on this clone: Its antigen remains unknown.

Germline V CDR1 and CDR2: MGHRA, YSYEKL. This CDR3 has 15 residues. The J segment lost 2 bases and the V segment lost 3 bases, leaving 4 bases of the junction unmatched. The data were produced by immunoSEQ multiplex PCR, yet TCRdb's version contains in-frame clones alone and is incomplete. The sample holds around 150,000 clones, roughly 95% seen once. Sequencing was performed on PBMCs. This clonotype was obtained from a woman between 18 and 29 years old in good health and CMV-seronegative. J is TRBJ2-1 and V is TRBV4-1; 7 nucleotides match TRBD2. In nucleotides, the CDR3 is TGCGCCAGCAGCCAGAGCGGGACCCCCTACAATGAGCAGTTCTTC. This translates into CASSQSGTPYNEQFF.